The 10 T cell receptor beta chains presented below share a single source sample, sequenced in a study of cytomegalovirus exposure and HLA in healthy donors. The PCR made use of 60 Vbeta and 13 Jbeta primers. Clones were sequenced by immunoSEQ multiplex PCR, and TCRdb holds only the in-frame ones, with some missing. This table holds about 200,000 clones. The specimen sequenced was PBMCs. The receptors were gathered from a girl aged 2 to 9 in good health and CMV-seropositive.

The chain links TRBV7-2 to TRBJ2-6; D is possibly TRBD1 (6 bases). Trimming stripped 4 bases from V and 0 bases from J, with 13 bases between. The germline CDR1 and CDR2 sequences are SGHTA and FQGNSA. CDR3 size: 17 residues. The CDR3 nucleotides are TGTGCCAGCAGCTCGGGACATTCTCTCTCTGGGGCCAACGTCCTGACTTTC. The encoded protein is CASSSGHSLSGANVLTF.

The DNA for the CDR3 is TGTGCCAGCAGTTTCCCACGAGGGGAGGCAATGGAGGAGACCCAGTACTTC. This translates into CASSFPRGEAMEETQYF. V is TRBV28 and J is TRBJ2-5; tentative D call: TRBD2 (6 bases). The CDR3 is 17 residues long. Germline CDR1 and CDR2: MDHEN and SYDVKM. V was shortened by 3 bases and J by 5 bases, with 22 bases between the two germline ends.

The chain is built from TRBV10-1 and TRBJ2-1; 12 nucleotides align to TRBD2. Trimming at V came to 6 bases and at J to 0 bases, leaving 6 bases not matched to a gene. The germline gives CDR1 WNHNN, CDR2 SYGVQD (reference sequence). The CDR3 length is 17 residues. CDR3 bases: TGCGCCAGCAGCGGGACTAGCGGGTCCAGCTCCTACAATGAGCAGTTCTTC. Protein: CASSGTSGSSSYNEQFF.

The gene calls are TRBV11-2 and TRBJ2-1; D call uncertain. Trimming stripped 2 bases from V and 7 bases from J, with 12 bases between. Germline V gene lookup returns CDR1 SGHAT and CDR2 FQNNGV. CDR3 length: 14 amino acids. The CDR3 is CASSLSALPNEQFF. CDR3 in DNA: TGTGCCAGCAGCTTAAGCGCATTACCTAATGAGCAGTTCTTC.

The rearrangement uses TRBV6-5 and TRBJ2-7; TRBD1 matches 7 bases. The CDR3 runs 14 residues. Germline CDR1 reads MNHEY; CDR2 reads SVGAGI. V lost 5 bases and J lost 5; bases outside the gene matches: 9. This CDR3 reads CASSRQGFSDEQYF. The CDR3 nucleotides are TGTGCCAGCAGTAGACAGGGTTTTAGCGACGAGCAGTACTTC.

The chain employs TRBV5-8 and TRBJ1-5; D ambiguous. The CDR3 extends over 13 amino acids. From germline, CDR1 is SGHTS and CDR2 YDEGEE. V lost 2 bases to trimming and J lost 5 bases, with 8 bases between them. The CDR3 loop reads CASSFGTDQPQHF. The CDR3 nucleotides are TGTGCCAGCAGCTTTGGTACAGATCAGCCCCAGCATTTT.

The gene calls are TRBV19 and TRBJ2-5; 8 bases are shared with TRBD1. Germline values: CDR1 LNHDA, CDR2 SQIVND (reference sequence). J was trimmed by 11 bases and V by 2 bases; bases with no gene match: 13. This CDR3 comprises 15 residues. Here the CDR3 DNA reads TGTGCCAGTAGTATACAGGGGGCTTTCTCGGGGGAGCAGTACTTC. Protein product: CASSIQGAFSGEQYF.

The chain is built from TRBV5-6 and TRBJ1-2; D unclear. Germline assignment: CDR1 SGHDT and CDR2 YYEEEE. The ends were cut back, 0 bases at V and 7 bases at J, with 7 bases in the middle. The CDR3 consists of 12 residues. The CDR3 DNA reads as TGTGCCAGCAGCTTGGCCCAGGTTGGCTACACCTTC. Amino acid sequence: CASSLAQVGYTF.

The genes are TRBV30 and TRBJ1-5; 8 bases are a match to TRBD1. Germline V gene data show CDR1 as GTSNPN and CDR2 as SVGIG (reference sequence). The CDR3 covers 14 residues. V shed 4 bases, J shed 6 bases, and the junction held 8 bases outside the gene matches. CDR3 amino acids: CAWTQGAVSQPQHF. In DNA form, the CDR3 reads TGTGCCTGGACCCAGGGGGCTGTTAGTCAGCCCCAGCATTTT.

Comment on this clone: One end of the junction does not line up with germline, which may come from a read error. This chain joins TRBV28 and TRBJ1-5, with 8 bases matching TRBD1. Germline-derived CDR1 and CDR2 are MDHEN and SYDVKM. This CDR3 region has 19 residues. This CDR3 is CASSPSEPFGQGRGQPRHF. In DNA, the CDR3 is TGTGCCAGTAGTCCATCGGAACCCTTTGGACAGGGTAGGGGTCAGCCCCGGCATTTT.